Below are 16 T cell receptor beta chains sequenced from a single sample in a study of T cells in Graves' hyperthyroidism and ophthalmopathy. Using RNA transcripts as the source, TCR beta CDR3 regions were amplified. The HTBI primer set drove a first-round RT-PCR of the TCR CDR3. MiXCR, run by TCRdb on the multiplex PCR reads, gives a single entry per CDR3 protein. The data show around 660,000 distinct CDR3 sequences, nearly 45% seen once. Sequenced material: peripheral blood or thyroid tissue (not recorded which). These receptors all come from an adult man with Graves' disease, either hyperthyroidism or ophthalmopathy (not recorded which).

V gene TRBV29-1 combines with J gene TRBJ1-1; 9 bases are a match to TRBD1. Unmatched junction bases numbered 12, after V lost 6 bases and J lost 1 base. Germline V gene lookup returns CDR1 SQVTM and CDR2 ANQGSEA. This CDR3 is 16 amino acids long. The CDR3 DNA is TGCAGCGTGACCCCGGGACAGGGTGCGCGGAACACTGAAGCTTTCTTT. Its protein is CSVTPGQGARNTEAFF. Variable domain in full (rest from reference TRBV29-1 and TRBJ1-1): SAVISQKPSRDICQRGTSLTIQCQVDSQVTMMFWYRQQPGQSLTLIATANQGSEATYESGFVIDKFPISRPNLTFSTLTVSNMSPEDSSIYLCSVTPGQGARNTEAFFGQGTRLTVV.

This clonotype was found a few times. V is TRBV19 and J is TRBJ2-2; D is undetermined. CDR3 length equals 14 residues. The germline V gene encodes CDR1 LNHDA and CDR2 SQIVND (reference sequence). Between the trimmed V and J ends, which lost 1 base and 4 bases, there was a span of 7 bases. The CDR3 DNA reads as TGTGCCAGTAGTATAGGGGCAGGCACCGGGGAGCTGTTTTTT. Encoded protein: CASSIGAGTGELFF.

The table lists this clonotype with a few counts. The chain has TRBV2 and TRBJ1-4; no clear D gene. The CDR3 covers 14 residues. CDR1 is SNHLY and CDR2 is FYNNEI in the germline V gene. V dropped 6 bases and J dropped 3 bases, with 11 bases sitting between them. The CDR3 region is CASSQDWPNEKLFF. CDR3 nucleotides: TGTGCCAGCAGCCAAGACTGGCCTAATGAAAAACTGTTTTTT.

This clonotype was observed a handful of times. CDR3 nucleotide sequence: TGTGCCAGTAGTATAAACCGGGGGATATCGAATTCACCCCTCCACTTT. Translated: CASSINRGISNSPLHF. The gene calls are TRBV19 and TRBJ1-6, with D maybe TRBD1 (5 bases). V lost 2 bases, J lost 7 bases, and 15 bases lay in between. CDR3 length: 16 residues. Germline CDR1 LNHDA, CDR2 SQIVND (reference sequence).

A single count supports this clonotype. This chain uses TRBV11-2 with TRBJ1-2; no clear D. V gave up 5 bases and J gave up 5 bases, with 12 bases separating them. Germline values: CDR1 SGHAT, CDR2 FQNNGV. This CDR3 is 13 amino acids long. This CDR3 reads CASSRRPGYGYTF. The CDR3 DNA is TGTGCCAGCAGCCGGCGGCCGGGATATGGCTACACCTTC.

This clonotype was counted a single time. The gene calls are TRBV5-1 and TRBJ1-2; maybe TRBD1 (6 bases). CDR1 SGHRS and CDR2 YFSETQ come from the germline V gene. This CDR3 has 14 residues. V lost 5 bases, J lost 6 bases, and 17 bases lay in between. The CDR3 bases are TGCGCCAGCAGAACCGATTGGGGGCTCGATGGCTACACCTTC. The encoded protein is CASRTDWGLDGYTF.

The rearrangement links TRBV6-1 to TRBJ1-2; D is undetermined. V dropped 6 bases and J dropped 8 bases, with 19 bases sitting between them. The germline V gene encodes CDR1 MNHNS and CDR2 SASEGT. The length of the CDR3 is 14 residues. CDR3 nucleotide sequence: TGTGCCAGCAGCCAAGATTCGGGCCTCCCCGGCTACACCTTC. Its translation: CASSQDSGLPGYTF.

This clonotype was seen at least ten times. The rearrangement links TRBV12-3 or TRBV12-4 to TRBJ2-6; D unclear. There are 13 residues in the CDR3. Trimming shortened V by 3 bases and J by 6 bases, and 6 bases separated the two germline ends. CDR3 loop: CASSFFEANVLTF. The CDR3 DNA follows: TGTGCCAGCAGTTTCTTTGAGGCCAACGTCCTGACTTTC.

This clonotype showed up many times. The chain has TRBV7-9 and TRBJ2-2; D uncertain. The CDR3 has 13 amino acids. V dropped 3 bases and J dropped 4 bases, with 6 bases sitting between them. Germline CDR1 SEHNR, CDR2 FQNEAQ (reference sequence). The CDR3 loop is CASSLLGTGELFF. The CDR3 DNA follows: TGTGCCAGCAGCTTGTTGGGCACCGGGGAGCTGTTTTTT.

This clonotype turned up a few times. The chain uses TRBV19 and TRBJ1-1; possible D gene TRBD1, 5 bases. Germline V CDR1 and CDR2: LNHDA, SQIVND (reference sequence). CDR3 length: 15 residues. The V gene lost 2 bases and the J gene lost 3 bases, with 13 bases spanning the gap. Written as DNA, the CDR3 is TGTGCCAGTAGTATACAGGGTGGTGGGTACACTGAAGCTTTCTTT. It encodes CASSIQGGGYTEAFF.

The genes are TRBV9 and TRBJ1-2; 7 nucleotides match TRBD1. CDR1 is SGDLS and CDR2 is YYNGEE in the germline V gene. V shed 3 bases, J shed 3 bases, and the junction held 5 bases outside the gene matches. The CDR3 is made up of 14 amino acids. This CDR3 is CASSEEGAYYGYTF. Written as DNA, the CDR3 is TGTGCCAGCAGCGAGGAGGGGGCCTACTATGGCTACACCTTC.

J is TRBJ1-3 and V is TRBV2; possible D gene TRBD1, 5 bases. There are 16 residues in the CDR3. CDR1 and CDR2 (germline): SNHLY, FYNNEI. V shed 0 bases and J shed 2 bases, with 11 bases lying between them. In DNA form, the CDR3 reads TGTGCCAGCAGTGAAGCAGGGGTAGGGGCTGGAAACACCATATATTTT. Translation: CASSEAGVGAGNTIYF.

The chain is built from TRBV2 and TRBJ1-5; D perhaps matches TRBD1 (6 bases). This CDR3 has 14 residues. Per germline, CDR1 SNHLY and CDR2 FYNNEI. V was cut by 2 bases and J by 4 bases, with 9 bases left in between. Written as DNA, the CDR3 is TGTGCCAGCAGTGAAATACAGGGAAATCAGCCCCAGCATTTT. Translation gives CASSEIQGNQPQHF.

This clonotype has a handful of counts. V usage is TRBV9 and J usage is TRBJ1-1; 7 bases are shared with TRBD1. Per germline, CDR1 SGDLS and CDR2 YYNGEE. This CDR3 region has 15 residues. J lost 1 base, V lost 3 bases, and 6 bases had no gene match. The DNA for the CDR3 is TGTGCCAGCAGCGCCTGGGACAGTGGGAACACTGAAGCTTTCTTT. The encoded protein is CASSAWDSGNTEAFF.

The V and J genes are TRBV7-3 and TRBJ1-1; D perhaps matches TRBD1 (5 bases). The CDR3 is 15 residues long. The ends were cut back, 2 bases at V and 6 bases at J, with 16 bases in the middle. Germline-derived CDR1 and CDR2 are SGHTA and FQGTGA. CDR3 DNA sequence: TGTGCCAGCAGCTTAGGCCATACGGGGGACTCTGAAGCTTTCTTT. Translated: CASSLGHTGDSEAFF.

The rearrangement uses TRBV12-3 or TRBV12-4 and TRBJ1-1; TRBD1 aligns across 8 bases. V shed 6 bases and J 4 bases; nucleotides not matched to a gene: 10. The CDR3 loop spans 15 amino acids. The CDR3 is CASRGGTGLGTEAFF. DNA for the CDR3: TGTGCCAGCAGGGGGGGGACAGGCTTGGGCACTGAAGCTTTCTTT.